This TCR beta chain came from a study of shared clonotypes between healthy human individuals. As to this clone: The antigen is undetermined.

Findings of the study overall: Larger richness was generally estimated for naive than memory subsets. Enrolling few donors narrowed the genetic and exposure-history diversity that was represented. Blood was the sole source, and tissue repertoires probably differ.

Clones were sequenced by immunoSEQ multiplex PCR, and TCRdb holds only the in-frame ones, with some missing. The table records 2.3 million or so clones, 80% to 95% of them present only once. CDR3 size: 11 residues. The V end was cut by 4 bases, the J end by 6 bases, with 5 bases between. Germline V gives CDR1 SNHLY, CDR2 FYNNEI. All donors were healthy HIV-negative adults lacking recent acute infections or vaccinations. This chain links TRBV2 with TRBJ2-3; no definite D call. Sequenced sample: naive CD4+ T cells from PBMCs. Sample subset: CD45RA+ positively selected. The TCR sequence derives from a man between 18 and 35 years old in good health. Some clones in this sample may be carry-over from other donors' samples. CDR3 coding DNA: TGTGCCAGCAGTGTTATGGATACGCAGTATTTT. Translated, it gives CASSVMDTQYF.